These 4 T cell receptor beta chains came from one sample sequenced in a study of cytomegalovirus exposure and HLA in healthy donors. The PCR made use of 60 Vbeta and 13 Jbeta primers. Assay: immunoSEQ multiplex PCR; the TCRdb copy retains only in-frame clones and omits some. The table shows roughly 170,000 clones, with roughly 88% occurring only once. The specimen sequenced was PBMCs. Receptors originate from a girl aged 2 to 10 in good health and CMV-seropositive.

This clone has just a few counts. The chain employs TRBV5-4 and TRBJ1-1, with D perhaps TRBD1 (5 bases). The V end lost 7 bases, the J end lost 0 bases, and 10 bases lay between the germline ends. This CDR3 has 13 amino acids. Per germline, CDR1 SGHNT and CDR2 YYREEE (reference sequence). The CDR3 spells CASGRALNTEAFF. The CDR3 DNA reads TGTGCCAGCGGCAGGGCTTTGAACACTGAAGCTTTCTTT.

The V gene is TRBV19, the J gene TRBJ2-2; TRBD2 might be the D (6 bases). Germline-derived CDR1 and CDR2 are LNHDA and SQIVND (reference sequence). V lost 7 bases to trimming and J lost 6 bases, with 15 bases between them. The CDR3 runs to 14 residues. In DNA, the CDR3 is TGTGCCAGTACCCCCGGCCGGAGGGCCGGGGAGCTGTTTTTT. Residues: CASTPGRRAGELFF.

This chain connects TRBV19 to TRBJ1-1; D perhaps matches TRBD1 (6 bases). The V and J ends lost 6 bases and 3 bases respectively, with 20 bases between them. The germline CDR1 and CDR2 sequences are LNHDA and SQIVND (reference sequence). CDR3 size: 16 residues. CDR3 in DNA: TGTGCCAGTAGCATATACAGGGAACCTGGGGACACTGAAGCTTTCTTT. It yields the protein CASSIYREPGDTEAFF.

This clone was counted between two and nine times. CDR3: CATRRGQGKTGANVLTF. The DNA of the CDR3 is TGTGCCACACGTCGAGGGCAGGGGAAGACTGGGGCCAACGTCCTGACTTTC. The chain recombines TRBV27 with TRBJ2-6; D may be TRBD1 (6 bases). CDR1 is MNHEY, CDR2 SMNVEV, per germline (reference sequence). V gave up 10 bases and J gave up 2 bases, with 21 bases separating them. The CDR3 runs 17 residues.